This TCR beta chain was sequenced during a study of T cell changes during pregnancy in multiple sclerosis. Measured with immunoSEQ multiplex PCR; TCRdb has only the in-frame clones, and not every one. Here the sample spans about 100,000 clones, about nine tenths being singletons. CDR1 and CDR2 (germline): SGHDT, YYEEEE. Trimming left V 5 bases short and J 0 bases short, with 11 bases between. This CDR3 is built from 15 residues. The receptor's source is a female donor in good health, enrolled as a control in a pregnancy study. The material sequenced was peripheral blood, taken in the second trimester of pregnancy. The rearrangement uses TRBV5-6 and TRBJ2-2; the D gene is possibly TRBD1 (5 bases). The CDR3 here is CASRLGRANTGELFF. CDR3 nucleotide sequence: TGTGCCAGCAGGCTGGGGCGCGCGAACACCGGGGAGCTGTTTTTT.